Listed below are T cell receptor beta chains from one sample, sequenced in a study of patients and donors after allogeneic stem cell transplantation. TCRdb ran MiXCR on the RT-PCR reads and lists one entry per CDR3 protein. The table shows tens of thousands of distinct CDR3 sequences, with 4.5% to 5% occurring only once. The specimen sequenced was blood, either unsorted or a sorted T cell fraction (not recorded which). The source is a human donor who was either an allogeneic HSCT recipient or a stem cell or donor lymphocyte infusion donor (not recorded which). It is not recorded whose cells these are; they may come from a transplant donor. Both conserved end residues are part of each CDR3. The D gene is left open where the match is weak. A row's size may be missing; if present it is once, few, many or a size class.

abundance,v_gene,j_gene,d_gene,CDR3nt,CDR3aa
many,TRBV11-2,TRBJ2-2,-,TGTGCCAGCAGCCGTATTTCTCGGACAGTTACCGGGGAGCTGTTTTTT,CASSRISRTVTGELFF
-,TRBV12-3/TRBV12-4,TRBJ2-3,-,TGTGCCAGCAGGTGGGGTAATCAAGATACGCAGTATTTT,CASRWGNQDTQYF
many,TRBV29-1,TRBJ2-6,TRBD1,TGCAGCGTAACAGGGGACTCTGGGGCCAACGTCCTGACTTTC,CSVTGDSGANVLTF
many,TRBV10-3,TRBJ2-5,-,TGTGCCATCAGCCTCGATCGGGAAGAGACCCAGTACTTC,CAISLDREETQYF
many,TRBV3-1,TRBJ2-7,-,TGTGCCAGCAGCCAAGAAGAACCTAGCAGGCCTTTCGGGGAGCAGTACTTC,CASSQEEPSRPFGEQYF
many,TRBV5-6,TRBJ1-1,-,TGTGCCAGCAGCTTGTTTACGTTGGGGGCTAACACTGAAGCTTTCTTT,CASSLFTLGANTEAFF
many,TRBV5-8,TRBJ2-5,-,TGTGCCAGCAGCTCCGTCGGGTCTGAGCGGACCCAGTACTTC,CASSSVGSERTQYF
-,TRBV9,TRBJ2-3,TRBD2,TGTGCCAGCAGGTATAGCGGGAGTCCCACAGATACGCAGTATTTT,CASRYSGSPTDTQYF
many,TRBV4-1,TRBJ2-1,-,TGCGCCAGCAGCCAAGATGGATTCCGGGCAGGGTTTGGCAATGAGCAGTTCTTC,CASSQDGFRAGFGNEQFF
many,TRBV9,TRBJ1-2,TRBD1,TGTGCCAGCAGCGTGAGGGACAGGGTTGACTATGGCTACACCTTC,CASSVRDRVDYGYTF
-,TRBV28,TRBJ1-1,-,TGTGCCAGCAGTTTAATGGCAGGCACCGGGAACACTGAAGCTTTCTTT,CASSLMAGTGNTEAFF
many,TRBV20-1,TRBJ1-2,-,TGCAGTGCTAGCCGCGGGGTTGGCCTTTGGGGCTACACCTTC,CSASRGVGLWGYTF
many,TRBV25-1,TRBJ2-5,-,TGTGCCAGCAGTGAATTCGGCCTCCAGTACTTC,CASSEFGLQYF
-,TRBV20-1,TRBJ1-3,TRBD1,TGCAGTGCTGAACAGGGGGCCACTGGAAACACCATATATTTT,CSAEQGATGNTIYF
many,TRBV19,TRBJ2-7,-,TGTGCCAGTAGTATAGAGATCAGGAGCGAGCAGTACTTC,CASSIEIRSEQYF
many,TRBV4-2,TRBJ2-1,-,TGTGCCAGCAGCCTCTCCTCTGGGAATGAGCAGTTCTTC,CASSLSSGNEQFF
few,TRBV7-2,TRBJ2-7,TRBD1,TGTGCCAGCAGCTTAATCGCGGGACAGGGTGACTACGAGCAGTACTTC,CASSLIAGQGDYEQYF
-,TRBV28,TRBJ2-7,-,TGTGCCAGCACCTCGAATGGCCAAACTAGGGTGTACTTC,CASTSNGQTRVYF
-,TRBV6-1,TRBJ1-1,TRBD1,TGTGCCAGCAGCTTCGACAGGGGGAACACTGAAGCTTTCTTT,CASSFDRGNTEAFF
many,TRBV13,TRBJ1-1,-,TGTGCCAGCAGCCCCCAGGTTCTCGACACTGAAGCTTTCTTT,CASSPQVLDTEAFF
-,TRBV7-9,TRBJ1-4,-,TGTGCCAGCACCTCTTCTGCGGGGCCAGGGGTTAATGAAAAACTGTTTTTT,CASTSSAGPGVNEKLFF
many,TRBV6-1,TRBJ1-6,-,TGTGCCAGCAGCCTGGACAGATTAAATTCACCCCTCCACTTT,CASSLDRLNSPLHF
few,TRBV19,TRBJ1-4,-,TGTGCCAGTAGTACGTTGGTGATGAGGGAGAGTCCGACAACTAATGAAAAACTGTTTTTT,CASSTLVMRESPTTNEKLFF
many,TRBV18,TRBJ1-4,-,TGTGCCAGCTCACCAGGAGGGGGAAAAGATGAAAAACTGTTTTTT,CASSPGGGKDEKLFF